These T cell receptor beta chains were read from a single sample in a study of blood T cell repertoires in COVID-19. The repertoire was sequenced with immunoSEQ multiplex PCR; TCRdb's copy has only in-frame clones and lacks some. The sample lists a few hundred thousand clones; approximately 86% were seen once. Input material: PBMCs or T cells enriched from blood (not recorded which). The origin of the receptors is a woman younger than 45 who had been exposed to COVID-19. CDR3s include the opening cysteine and the closing phenylalanine or tryptophan. D genes are given only for firm matches. The size of a clone is reported for some rows only, either as once, few or many, or as a class for expanded clones.

cdr3_nt cdr3_aa v_call clone_size d_call j_call
TGTGCCAGCAGTTTATCCGCCGGTTCTAACTATGGCTACACCTTC CASSLSAGSNYGYTF TRBV28 . . TRBJ1-2
TGTGCCAGCTCACCCCCGGGGGGAGGTGGGTCTGAAGCTTTCTTT CASSPPGGGGSEAFF TRBV18 . . TRBJ1-1
TGCAGTGCTACCCCGGGACAAGGGCAGTACTTC CSATPGQGQYF TRBV20-1 . . TRBJ2-7
TGTGCCAGCAGCGACCCGGGACAGCGTTATGAGCAGTTCTTC CASSDPGQRYEQFF TRBV5-8 . TRBD1 TRBJ2-1
TGTGCCAGCAGCGTAGGAGGTAGGCAACAAGAGACCCAGTACTTC CASSVGGRQQETQYF TRBV9 few . TRBJ2-5
TGTGCCAGCAGCTTCGGGGGTGCCGGGGAGCTGTTTTTT CASSFGGAGELFF TRBV5-6 . . TRBJ2-2
TGTGCCAGCAGTGGACAGGGCTACGAGCAGTACTTC CASSGQGYEQYF TRBV25-1 . TRBD1 TRBJ2-7
TGCGCCAGCAGCTACAGGGGGCCGAGGAACACTGAAGCTTTCTTT CASSYRGPRNTEAFF TRBV5-1 few TRBD1 TRBJ1-1
TGTGCCAGTATGCGGGACACCGGGGAGCTGTTTTTT CASMRDTGELFF TRBV19 . . TRBJ2-2
TGCGCCAGCCAATCAATTACCACGCCCCAGGGGGACGAAGCTTTCTTT CASQSITTPQGDEAFF TRBV23-1 . TRBD1 TRBJ1-1
TGCGCCAGCAGCATCGCGACAGGTTCCGCCACTGAAGCTTTCTTT CASSIATGSATEAFF TRBV5-1 . . TRBJ1-1
TGTGCCAGCAGTTACTCAGCAGGGGGCGCGGGTGAAAAACTGTTTTTT CASSYSAGGAGEKLFF TRBV6-6 . TRBD1 TRBJ1-4
TGTGCCAGCAGCCAAGTACTGGGGGCGCGATCACCCCTCCACTTT CASSQVLGARSPLHF TRBV3-1/TRBV3-2 . . TRBJ1-6
TGTGCCAGCAGCCCGGACAGGAGCCAAGAGACCCAGTACTTC CASSPDRSQETQYF TRBV14 . TRBD1 TRBJ2-5
TGTGCCAGCAGCGTAGCTTGGCAGGGAGGTACCAATGAGCAGTTCTTC CASSVAWQGGTNEQFF TRBV9 . . TRBJ2-1
TGTGCCAGCAGTGACGTAGCGGGGGTCTACAATGAGCAGTTCTTC CASSDVAGVYNEQFF TRBV2 . TRBD2 TRBJ2-1
TGTGCCAGCAGCACCGCCGGGAGTAGCACCGGGGAGCTGTTTTTT CASSTAGSSTGELFF TRBV9 once . TRBJ2-2
TGTGCCAGCAGCCAAGATACGCGGGGTGGGGAGACCCAGTACTTC CASSQDTRGGETQYF TRBV4-2 . . TRBJ2-5
TGTGCCAGCAGCCCGACTAGCGGGTGGGGAGATACGCAGTATTTT CASSPTSGWGDTQYF TRBV2 . TRBD2 TRBJ2-3
TGTGCCAGCAGTTTGTCTTCAGGGGCAGGCAACTATGGCTACACCTTC CASSLSSGAGNYGYTF TRBV28 once . TRBJ1-2
TGTGCCACTTCGGCGAGGGCGACTAGCGGGGATCAGACCCAGTACTTC CATSARATSGDQTQYF TRBV24-1 . TRBD2 TRBJ2-5
TGTGCCAGCAGGCAACGACAGTTCCGATCTAACTATGGCTACACCTTC CASRQRQFRSNYGYTF TRBV2 once . TRBJ1-2
TGTGCCACCAGTGACCGCTCGGCGGGGTTTTCGTACAATGAGCAGTTCTTC CATSDRSAGFSYNEQFF TRBV24-1 few . TRBJ2-1
TGCGCCAGCAGCCGGGCAGGGGACATTAACTATGGCTACACCTTC CASSRAGDINYGYTF TRBV5-1 . . TRBJ1-2
TGTGCCAGCAGTGGCCCCGGGACAGGGGACCTCTCTGGGGCCAACGTCCTGACTTTC CASSGPGTGDLSGANVLTF TRBV2 . TRBD1 TRBJ2-6
TGTGCCTGGAGGGGACAGTCGCTCTATAATTCACCCCTCCACTTT CAWRGQSLYNSPLHF TRBV30 . TRBD1 TRBJ1-6
TGTGCCAGCAGCTTTGCTGGAGACACTGAAGCTTTCTTT CASSFAGDTEAFF TRBV7-6 . . TRBJ1-1
TGTGCCAGCAGCTTAGACCAGGCCAACAATTCACCCCTCCACTTT CASSLDQANNSPLHF TRBV7-9 . . TRBJ1-6
TGTGCCAGCAGCCTGCAGGGGGGCCAAGAGACCCAGTACTTC CASSLQGGQETQYF TRBV9 . . TRBJ2-5
TGTGCCAGCAGCTTACGGTGGAACACCGGGGAGCTGTTTTTT CASSLRWNTGELFF TRBV7-3 . . TRBJ2-2
TGTGCCATGGACACAGGGGAATATGGCTACACCTTC CAMDTGEYGYTF TRBV19 . TRBD1 TRBJ1-2
TGTGCTAGTGAATCAGGACTACCCAACTATGGCTACACCTTC CASESGLPNYGYTF TRBV12-5 once . TRBJ1-2
TGCGCCAGCAGCTTGGAGGCAGGGGGCAGCTACAATGAGCAGTTCTTC CASSLEAGGSYNEQFF TRBV5-1 . TRBD1 TRBJ2-1
TGTGCCAGCAGTCCCCTAGGGGGGGACACTGAAGCTTTCTTT CASSPLGGDTEAFF TRBV28 . . TRBJ1-1
TGTGCCAGCACCTTACAGGGTTTTGGCACTGAAGCTTTCTTT CASTLQGFGTEAFF TRBV6-5 once . TRBJ1-1
TGTGCCAGCGGGGGGACCTCCCTCTATGGCTACACCTTC CASGGTSLYGYTF TRBV2 . . TRBJ1-2
TGTGCCAGCAGCCCCTACCCCGGGGATAGCGGGGGCGGTAGTGGAAACATTCAGTACTTC CASSPYPGDSGGGSGNIQYF TRBV3-1/TRBV3-2 . TRBD2 TRBJ2-4
TGTGCCAGCACCGACTACAGGGGGGGCTTGGCCCAGCATTTT CASTDYRGGLAQHF TRBV6-5 . TRBD1 TRBJ1-5
TGTGCCAGCAGTCCTCCCGGGAGGGCAACTAATGAAAAACTGTTTTTT CASSPPGRATNEKLFF TRBV25-1 . . TRBJ1-4
TGTGCCAGCAGCGTAGGACTAGCGAGCACAGATACGCAGTATTTT CASSVGLASTDTQYF TRBV9 . TRBD2 TRBJ2-3
TGTGCCAGCAGCGTAGGGGGCGGCGGGAGTGAAGCTTTCTTT CASSVGGGGSEAFF TRBV9 once . TRBJ1-1
TGTGCCAGCAGCACAGGGTTACGCGAGCAGTACTTC CASSTGLREQYF TRBV12-3/TRBV12-4 . . TRBJ2-7
TGTGCCAGCAGTTCGCGGGGGGTTTTATCCAAGGAGCAGTACTTC CASSSRGVLSKEQYF TRBV7-6 . TRBD2 TRBJ2-7
TGTGCCAGCAGCCGAACAACCGGGACAGGGTACAATGAGCAGTTCTTC CASSRTTGTGYNEQFF TRBV3-1/TRBV3-2 few TRBD1 TRBJ2-1
TGTGCCAGCAGCCTGGGGACAGGGGGTTCACCCCTCCACTTT CASSLGTGGSPLHF TRBV3-1/TRBV3-2 . TRBD1 TRBJ1-6
TGTGCCAGCAGCTCTATTAACTACGAGCAGTACTTC CASSSINYEQYF TRBV11-3 . . TRBJ2-7
TGTGCCAGCAGCCTTACAGGGGTAGTACGGTATGGCTACACCTTC CASSLTGVVRYGYTF TRBV3-1/TRBV3-2 . TRBD1 TRBJ1-2
TGTGCCAGCAGCTTATCCACCGGGACAGGGCTTAACAATCAGCCCCAGCATTTT CASSLSTGTGLNNQPQHF TRBV7-8 few TRBD1 TRBJ1-5
TGTGCCAGCCACAGGGGGCTTTCAAGGTCTGAAAAACTGTTTTTT CASHRGLSRSEKLFF TRBV5-5 . TRBD1 TRBJ1-4
TGTGCCAGCAGCGCGACTAGCGGGGGGGGAGGTACGCAGTATTTT CASSATSGGGGTQYF TRBV9 . TRBD2 TRBJ2-3
TGCGCCAGCAGCCAAGACGTACGACAGGGGGCTACCTACGAGCAGTACTTC CASSQDVRQGATYEQYF TRBV4-1 . TRBD1 TRBJ2-7
TGTGCCAGTAGGACGGGACAGGGCTTCAATGAGCAGTTCTTC CASRTGQGFNEQFF TRBV19 . TRBD1 TRBJ2-1
TGCACCAGCAGCCATGACGGACAGGGGCCTCCGAACACTGAAGCTTTCTTT CTSSHDGQGPPNTEAFF TRBV1 . . TRBJ1-1
TGCGCCAGCAGCAAAGGACAGGGGAGATCCTACGAGCAGTACTTC CASSKGQGRSYEQYF TRBV5-1 . TRBD1 TRBJ2-7